This note documents a single TCR beta chain sequence. The data stem from a study of beta chain features in type 1 diabetes. The sequenced template was cDNA made from the entire isolated RNA. Produced via immunoSEQ multiplex PCR; TCRdb's table is partial and in-frame only. The sample has a few hundred thousand clones; about 14% are singletons. With 2 bases clipped from V and 0 bases from J, the junction kept 4 bases outside the gene matches. Germline CDR1 is KGHSH and CDR2 is LQKENI. The CDR3 totals 16 residues. Source material: central memory CD4+ T cells from blood. This TCR derives from a man aged 25 to 45 in good health. The V and J genes are TRBV18 and TRBJ2-1, with 7 bases matching TRBD2. The CDR3 sequence is CASSPVGGSSYNEQFF. The CDR3 nucleotides are TGTGCCAGCTCACCAGTCGGCGGGAGCTCCTACAATGAGCAGTTCTTC.